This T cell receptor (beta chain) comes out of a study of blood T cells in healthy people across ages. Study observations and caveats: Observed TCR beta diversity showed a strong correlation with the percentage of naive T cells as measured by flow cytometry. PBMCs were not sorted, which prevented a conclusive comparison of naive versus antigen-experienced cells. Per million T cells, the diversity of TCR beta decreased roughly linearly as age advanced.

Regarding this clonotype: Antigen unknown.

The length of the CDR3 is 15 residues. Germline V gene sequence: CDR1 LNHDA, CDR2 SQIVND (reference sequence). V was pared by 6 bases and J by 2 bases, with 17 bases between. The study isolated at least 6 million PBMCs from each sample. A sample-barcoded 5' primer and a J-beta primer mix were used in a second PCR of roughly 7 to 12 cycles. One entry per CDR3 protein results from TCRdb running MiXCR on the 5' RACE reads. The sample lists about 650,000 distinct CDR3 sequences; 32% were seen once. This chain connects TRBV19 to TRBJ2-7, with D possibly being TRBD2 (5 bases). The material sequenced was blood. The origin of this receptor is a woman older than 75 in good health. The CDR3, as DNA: TGTGCCAGTAGCTGGACCGGGATGCGGGCCTACGAGCAGTACTTC. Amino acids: CASSWTGMRAYEQYF.